The rows below give T cell receptor beta chains drawn from one sample of a study of blood T cell repertoires in COVID-19. The repertoire was sequenced with immunoSEQ multiplex PCR; TCRdb's copy has only in-frame clones and lacks some. The data hold 400,000 to 500,000 clones, with over 75% observed a single time. The specimen was PBMCs or T cells enriched from blood (not recorded which). These receptors all come from a woman aged 18 to 35 who had been exposed to COVID-19. The CDR3 runs from the conserved cysteine through the conserved F or W. A D gene is named only where the DNA matches it firmly. Clone size is stated in some rows and not others, as once, few, many or a class when expanded.

j_call | clone_size | d_call | v_call | cdr3_aa | cdr3_nt
TRBJ2-2 | . | TRBD1 | TRBV27 | CASSLGTGRVMGELFF | TGTGCCAGCAGTTTGGGGACAGGGAGGGTCATGGGGGAGCTGTTTTTT
TRBJ2-1 | . | . | TRBV27 | CASSPETVRLKEQFF | TGTGCCAGCAGTCCCGAGACAGTACGGCTGAAGGAGCAGTTCTTC
TRBJ1-2 | . | TRBD1 | TRBV4-1 | CASSQEWGQDYGYTF | TGCGCCAGCAGCCAAGAATGGGGACAGGACTATGGCTACACCTTC
TRBJ2-6 | . | . | TRBV11-2 | CASSLLSGANVLTF | TGTGCCAGCAGCCTGCTATCTGGGGCCAACGTCCTGACTTTC
TRBJ1-2 | . | . | TRBV6-5 | CASRHTGNYGYTF | TGTGCCAGCAGACATACAGGGAACTATGGCTACACCTTC
TRBJ1-6 | few | TRBD1 | TRBV2 | CASTEAGGQSPLHF | TGTGCCAGCACCGAAGCAGGGGGCCAGTCACCCCTCCACTTT
TRBJ1-3 | . | . | TRBV28 | CASGGGTIYF | TGTGCCTCTGGGGGAGGAACCATATATTTT
TRBJ2-7 | . | . | TRBV28 | CASRPSDKYWEQYF | TGTGCCAGCAGGCCTAGCGACAAATATTGGGAGCAGTACTTC
TRBJ2-6 | . | . | TRBV5-1 | CASSLGPNSGANVLTF | TGCGCCAGCAGCTTGGGGCCGAACTCTGGGGCCAACGTCCTGACTTTC
TRBJ2-4 | . | . | TRBV28 | CASSARAAGRGNIQYF | TGTGCCAGCAGCGCCAGAGCCGCGGGAAGGGGAAACATTCAGTACTTC
TRBJ1-5 | . | . | TRBV19 | CASTSGYSNQPQHF | TGTGCCAGTACCTCCGGTTATAGCAATCAGCCCCAGCATTTT
TRBJ2-1 | . | TRBD1 | TRBV6-5 | CASSRSGGYEQFF | TGTGCCAGCAGTCGCTCAGGGGGCTATGAGCAGTTCTTC
TRBJ2-2 | few | . | TRBV6-4 | CASSGDRSAGELFF | TGTGCCAGCAGTGGCGACAGATCGGCCGGGGAGCTGTTTTTT
TRBJ1-5 | once | TRBD1 | TRBV7-8 | CASSITGTGVGQPQHF | TGTGCCAGCAGCATTACCGGGACAGGGGTCGGGCAGCCCCAGCATTTT
TRBJ1-4 | . | . | TRBV10-1 | CASGGLFF | TGCGCCAGCGGGGGCCTGTTTTTT
TRBJ1-1 | few | . | TRBV5-3 | CARSLPPASECTEAFF | TGTGCCAGAAGCTTGCCACCGGCCAGCGAGTGCACTGAAGCTTTCTTT
TRBJ1-6 | . | . | TRBV27 | CASSLTGLYNSPLHF | TGTGCCAGCAGTTTGACAGGCTTATATAATTCACCCCTCCACTTT
TRBJ2-5 | . | . | TRBV27 | CASSHSQETQYF | TGTGCCAGCAGTCATAGTCAAGAGACCCAGTACTTC
TRBJ2-7 | . | TRBD1 | TRBV2 | CASSGQGHHEQYF | TGTGCCAGCAGCGGACAGGGACACCACGAGCAGTACTTC
TRBJ1-5 | . | TRBD1 | TRBV3-1/TRBV3-2 | CASSARTGAASNQPQHF | TGTGCCAGCAGCGCACGTACAGGGGCCGCAAGCAATCAGCCCCAGCATTTT
TRBJ1-5 | . | . | TRBV19 | CASSIGSDSSPQHF | TGTGCCAGTAGTATCGGATCAGACTCCTCGCCCCAGCATTTT
TRBJ1-1 | once | . | TRBV5-4 | CASSLTTANTEAFF | TGTGCCAGCAGCTTGACGACAGCGAACACTGAAGCTTTCTTT
TRBJ1-5 | . | . | TRBV11-1 | CASSLSSNQPQHF | TGTGCCAGCAGCTTGAGTAGCAATCAGCCCCAGCATTTT
TRBJ1-1 | . | . | TRBV7-2 | CASSFQGIFTEAFF | TGTGCCAGCAGCTTCCAGGGGATCTTCACTGAAGCTTTCTTT
TRBJ2-4 | . | . | TRBV30 | CAWGGDSLGDIQYF | TGTGCCTGGGGCGGGGACTCCCTAGGGGACATTCAGTACTTC
TRBJ1-1 | . | . | TRBV27 | CASSLIEGTTEAFF | TGTGCCAGCAGTTTAATCGAGGGAACCACTGAAGCTTTCTTT
TRBJ2-7 | . | . | TRBV4-1 | CASSQVGWDFAYEQYF | TGCGCCAGCAGCCAAGTAGGCTGGGACTTCGCCTACGAGCAGTACTTC
TRBJ2-5 | . | . | TRBV7-3 | CASSPGGAEETQYF | TGTGCCAGCAGCCCCGGCGGGGCAGAAGAGACCCAGTACTTC
TRBJ1-1 | . | . | TRBV3-1/TRBV3-2 | CASSQGSGPNTEAFF | TGTGCCAGCAGCCAAGGGAGCGGACCGAACACTGAAGCTTTCTTT
TRBJ1-1 | . | . | TRBV29-1 | CSSCQGRGNTEAFF | TGCAGCTCCTGCCAGGGGCGTGGGAACACTGAAGCTTTCTTT
TRBJ1-2 | once | . | TRBV29-1 | CSVPAGEEGYTF | TGCAGCGTTCCCGCGGGGGAGGAAGGCTACACCTTC
TRBJ1-4 | . | TRBD1 | TRBV6-1 | CASSESGTGKVGKLFF | TGTGCCAGCAGTGAAAGCGGGACAGGGAAAGTTGGGAAACTGTTTTTT
TRBJ2-3 | . | . | TRBV9 | CASSGPSYGTDSTDTQYF | TGTGCCAGCAGCGGCCCTAGCTATGGTACGGATAGCACAGATACGCAGTATTTT
TRBJ2-1 | once | TRBD2 | TRBV2 | CAALGLLGGGAREQFF | TGTGCCGCCTTGGGGCTTTTGGGCGGGGGGGCACGTGAGCAGTTCTTC
TRBJ2-1 | . | TRBD1 | TRBV19 | CASTYSPGQGRNEQFF | TGTGCCAGTACTTATAGCCCCGGACAGGGGCGAAATGAGCAGTTCTTC
TRBJ2-1 | . | . | TRBV2 | CASRTVNEQFF | TGTGCCAGCAGGACAGTCAATGAGCAGTTCTTC
TRBJ2-7 | . | TRBD2 | TRBV6-5 | CATRGDSYEQYF | TGTGCCACCCGGGGGGACTCCTACGAGCAGTACTTC
TRBJ1-2 | few | . | TRBV13 | CASSLGGVDGYTF | TGTGCCAGCAGCTTAGGAGGGGTGGATGGCTACACCTTC
TRBJ2-7 | few | TRBD2 | TRBV6-6 | CASSPPPGTSGRGYEQYF | TGTGCCAGCAGTCCCCCGCCCGGGACTAGCGGGAGAGGATACGAGCAGTACTTC
TRBJ2-7 | . | . | TRBV30 | CAWSVQVSSYEQYF | TGTGCCTGGAGTGTACAGGTCAGCTCCTACGAGCAGTACTTC
TRBJ2-7 | . | . | TRBV7-2 | CASSFGEAYEQYF | TGTGCCAGCAGCTTCGGGGAGGCCTACGAGCAGTACTTC
TRBJ2-7 | . | TRBD2 | TRBV7-8 | CASSFGLAGGAQAYEQYF | TGTGCCAGCAGCTTTGGACTAGCGGGGGGTGCCCAGGCTTACGAGCAGTACTTC
TRBJ1-2 | . | . | TRBV6-2/TRBV6-3 | CASSFFGVGGYTF | TGTGCCAGCAGTTTCTTCGGGGTTGGCGGCTACACCTTC
TRBJ2-5 | . | TRBD2 | TRBV2 | CASSELAGNFQETQYF | TGTGCCAGCAGTGAGCTAGCGGGGAATTTCCAAGAGACCCAGTACTTC
TRBJ2-5 | once | . | TRBV18 | CASSATLAGETQYF | TGTGCCAGCTCGGCCACACTAGCCGGGGAGACCCAGTACTTC
TRBJ2-7 | . | . | TRBV19 | CASSISSGASYEQYF | TGTGCCAGTAGTATAAGTTCAGGGGCCTCCTACGAGCAGTACTTC
TRBJ1-3 | . | TRBD1 | TRBV29-1 | CSVGGTVCSGNTIYF | TGCAGCGTAGGGGGGACAGTTTGCTCTGGAAACACCATATATTTT
TRBJ1-1 | . | . | TRBV20-1 | CSPRTEAFF | TGCAGCCCCCGCACTGAAGCTTTCTTT